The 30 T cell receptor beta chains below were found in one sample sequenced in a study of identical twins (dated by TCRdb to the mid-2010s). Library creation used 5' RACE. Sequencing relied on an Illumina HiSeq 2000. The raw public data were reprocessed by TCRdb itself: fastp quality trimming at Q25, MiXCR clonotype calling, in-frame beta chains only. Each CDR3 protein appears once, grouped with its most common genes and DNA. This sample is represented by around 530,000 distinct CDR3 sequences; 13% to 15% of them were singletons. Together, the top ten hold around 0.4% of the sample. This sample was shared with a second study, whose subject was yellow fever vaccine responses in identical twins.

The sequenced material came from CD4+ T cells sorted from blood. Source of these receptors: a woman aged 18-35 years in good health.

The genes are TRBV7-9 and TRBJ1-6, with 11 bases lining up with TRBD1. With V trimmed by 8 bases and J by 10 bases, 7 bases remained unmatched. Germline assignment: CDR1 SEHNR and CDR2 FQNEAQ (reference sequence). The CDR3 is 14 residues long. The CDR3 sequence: CASGSGQGGSPLHF. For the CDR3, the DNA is TGTGCCAGCGGTTCGGGACAGGGGGGATCACCCCTCCACTTT.

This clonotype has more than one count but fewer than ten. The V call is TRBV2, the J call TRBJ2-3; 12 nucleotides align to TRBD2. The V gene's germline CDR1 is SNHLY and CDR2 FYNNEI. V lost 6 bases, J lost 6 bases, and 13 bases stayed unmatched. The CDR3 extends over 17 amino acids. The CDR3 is CASRVGATSGSLDTQYF. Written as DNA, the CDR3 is TGTGCCAGCAGGGTAGGGGCGACTAGCGGGAGTTTGGATACGCAGTATTTT.

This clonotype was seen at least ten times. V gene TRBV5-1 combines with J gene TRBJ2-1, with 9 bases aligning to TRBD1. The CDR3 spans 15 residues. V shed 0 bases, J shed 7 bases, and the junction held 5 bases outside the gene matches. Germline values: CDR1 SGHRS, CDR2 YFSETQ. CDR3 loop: CASSLGGQGRNEQFF. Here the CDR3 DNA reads TGCGCCAGCAGCTTGGGGGGACAGGGAAGGAATGAGCAGTTCTTC.

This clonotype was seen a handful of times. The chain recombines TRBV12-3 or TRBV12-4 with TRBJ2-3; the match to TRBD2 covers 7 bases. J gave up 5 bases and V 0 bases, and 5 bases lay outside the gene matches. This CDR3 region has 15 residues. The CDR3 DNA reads TGTGCCAGCAGTTTAGCGGGAGGGCGGGGAGATACGCAGTATTTT. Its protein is CASSLAGGRGDTQYF.

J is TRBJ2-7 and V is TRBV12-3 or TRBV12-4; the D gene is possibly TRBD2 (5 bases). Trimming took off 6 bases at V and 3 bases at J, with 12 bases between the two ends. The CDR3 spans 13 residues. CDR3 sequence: CASRIAPNYEQYF. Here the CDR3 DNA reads TGTGCCAGCAGAATAGCGCCAAACTACGAGCAGTACTTC.

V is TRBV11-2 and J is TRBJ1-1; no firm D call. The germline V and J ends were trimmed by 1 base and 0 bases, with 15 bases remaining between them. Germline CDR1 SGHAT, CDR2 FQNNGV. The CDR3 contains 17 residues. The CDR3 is CASSLVSFGPMNTEAFF. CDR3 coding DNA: TGTGCCAGCAGCTTAGTCTCTTTCGGACCCATGAACACTGAAGCTTTCTTT.

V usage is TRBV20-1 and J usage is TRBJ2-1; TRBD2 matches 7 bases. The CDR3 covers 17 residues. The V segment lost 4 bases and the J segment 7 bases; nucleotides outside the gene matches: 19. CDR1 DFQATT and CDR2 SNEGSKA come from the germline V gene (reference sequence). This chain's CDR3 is CSATSQVSSARGNEQFF. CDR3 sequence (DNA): TGCAGTGCTACTTCCCAAGTATCTAGCGCGCGGGGGAATGAGCAGTTCTTC.

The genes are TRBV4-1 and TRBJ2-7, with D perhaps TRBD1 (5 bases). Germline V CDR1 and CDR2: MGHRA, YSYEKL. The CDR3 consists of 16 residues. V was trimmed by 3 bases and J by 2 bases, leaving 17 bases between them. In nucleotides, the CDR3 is TGCGCCAGCAGCCACCCTATGGCAGGGCAAACCTACGAGCAGTACGTC. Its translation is CASSHPMAGQTYEQYV.

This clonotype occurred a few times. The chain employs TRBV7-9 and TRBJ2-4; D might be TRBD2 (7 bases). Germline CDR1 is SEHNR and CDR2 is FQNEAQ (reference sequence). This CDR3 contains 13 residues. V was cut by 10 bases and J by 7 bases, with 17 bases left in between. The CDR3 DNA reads TGTGCCACAGACGGGGGGCTTTCGAACATTCAGTACTTC. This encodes CATDGGLSNIQYF.

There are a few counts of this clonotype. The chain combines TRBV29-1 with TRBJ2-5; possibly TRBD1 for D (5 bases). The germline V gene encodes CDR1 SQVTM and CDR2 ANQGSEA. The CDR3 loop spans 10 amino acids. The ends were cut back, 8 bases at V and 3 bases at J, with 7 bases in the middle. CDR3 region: CSTREETQYF. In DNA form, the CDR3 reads TGCAGCACCAGGGAAGAGACCCAGTACTTC.

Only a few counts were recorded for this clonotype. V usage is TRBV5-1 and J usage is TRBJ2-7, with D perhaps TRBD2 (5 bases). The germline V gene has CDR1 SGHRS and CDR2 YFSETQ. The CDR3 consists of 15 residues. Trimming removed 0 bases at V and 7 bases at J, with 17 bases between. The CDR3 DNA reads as TGCGCCAGCAGCTTGGGTAGCGTCCTACGAGATGAGCAGTACTTC. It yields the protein CASSLGSVLRDEQYF.

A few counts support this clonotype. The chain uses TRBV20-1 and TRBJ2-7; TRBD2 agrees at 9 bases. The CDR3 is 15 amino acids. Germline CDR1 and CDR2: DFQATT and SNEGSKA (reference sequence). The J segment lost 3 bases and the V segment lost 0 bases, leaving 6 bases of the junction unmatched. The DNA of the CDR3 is TGCAGTGCTAGAGATCTTGGGCGGGGGGGCTACGAGCAGTACTTC. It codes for CSARDLGRGGYEQYF.

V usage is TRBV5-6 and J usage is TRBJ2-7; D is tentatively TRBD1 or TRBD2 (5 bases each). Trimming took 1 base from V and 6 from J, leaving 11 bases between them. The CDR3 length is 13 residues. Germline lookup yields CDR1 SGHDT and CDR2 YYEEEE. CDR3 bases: TGTGCCAGCAGCTTGTTGGGGACCGGCGAGCAGTACGTC. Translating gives CASSLLGTGEQYV.

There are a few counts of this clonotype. CDR3 region: CASSRQGSGGELFF. CDR3 DNA sequence: TGCGCCAGCAGTCGACAGGGGAGTGGCGGGGAGCTGTTTTTT. The chain combines TRBV5-1 with TRBJ2-2, with TRBD1 matching over 8 bases. J gave up 7 bases and V 5 bases, and 7 bases lay outside the gene matches. From germline, CDR1 is SGHRS and CDR2 YFSETQ. The CDR3 consists of 14 residues.

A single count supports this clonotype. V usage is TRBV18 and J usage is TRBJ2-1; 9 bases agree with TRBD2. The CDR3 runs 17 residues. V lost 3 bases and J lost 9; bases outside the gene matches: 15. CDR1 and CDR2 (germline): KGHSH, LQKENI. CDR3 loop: CASSPGPLAGSFGEQFF. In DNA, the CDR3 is TGTGCCAGCTCACCGGGACCGCTAGCGGGATCTTTCGGTGAGCAGTTCTTC.

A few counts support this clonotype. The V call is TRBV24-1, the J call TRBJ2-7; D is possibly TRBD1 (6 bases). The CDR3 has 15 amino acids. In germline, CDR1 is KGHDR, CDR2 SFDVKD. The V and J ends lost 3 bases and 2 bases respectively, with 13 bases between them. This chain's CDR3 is CATSDPRQAAYEQYF. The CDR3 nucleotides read TGTGCCACCAGTGATCCAAGACAGGCTGCCTACGAGCAGTACTTC.

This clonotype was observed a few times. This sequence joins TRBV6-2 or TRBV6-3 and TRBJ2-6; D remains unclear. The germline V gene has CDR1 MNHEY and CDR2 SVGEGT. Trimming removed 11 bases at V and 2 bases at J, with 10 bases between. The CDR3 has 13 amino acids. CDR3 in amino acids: CAGAPPGANVLTF. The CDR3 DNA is TGTGCCGGCGCTCCACCTGGGGCCAACGTCCTGACTTTC.

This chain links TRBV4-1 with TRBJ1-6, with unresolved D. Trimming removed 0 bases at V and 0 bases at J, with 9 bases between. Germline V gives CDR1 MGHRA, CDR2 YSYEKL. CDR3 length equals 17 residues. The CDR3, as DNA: TGCGCCAGCAGCCAAGAGCTAGTCGGCTCCTATAATTCACCCCTCCACTTT. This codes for CASSQELVGSYNSPLHF.

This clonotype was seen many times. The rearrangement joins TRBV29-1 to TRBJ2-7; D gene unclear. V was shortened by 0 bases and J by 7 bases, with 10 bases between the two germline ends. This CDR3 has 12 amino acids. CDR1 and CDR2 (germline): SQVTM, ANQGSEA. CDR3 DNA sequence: TGCAGCGTTGAAGATCGCGAGGAAGAGCAGTACTTC. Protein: CSVEDREEEQYF.

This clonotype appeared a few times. This CDR3 reads CASRVQGNGSPLHF. The CDR3 DNA follows: TGTGCCAGCAGAGTACAGGGGAACGGTTCACCCCTCCACTTT. The chain joins TRBV2 to TRBJ1-6, with 7 nucleotides matching TRBD1. CDR3 length: 14 amino acids. Trimming cost V 6 bases and J 9 bases; bases outside gene matches: 8. Germline V CDR1 and CDR2: SNHLY, FYNNEI.

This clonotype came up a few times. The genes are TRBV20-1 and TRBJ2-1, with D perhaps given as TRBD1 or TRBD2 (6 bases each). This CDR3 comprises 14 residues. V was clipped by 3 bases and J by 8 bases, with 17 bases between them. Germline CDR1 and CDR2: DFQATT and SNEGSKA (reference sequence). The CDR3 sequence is CSARGGSRRHEQFF. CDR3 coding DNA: TGCAGTGCTAGGGGGGGCTCGCGTAGGCATGAGCAGTTCTTC.

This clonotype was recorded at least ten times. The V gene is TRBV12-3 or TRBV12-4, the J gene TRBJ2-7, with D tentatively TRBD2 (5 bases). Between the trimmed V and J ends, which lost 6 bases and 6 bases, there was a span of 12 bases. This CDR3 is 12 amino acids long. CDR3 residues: CASSLTAGEQYF. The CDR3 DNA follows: TGTGCCAGCAGCCTTACCGCGGGCGAGCAGTACTTC.

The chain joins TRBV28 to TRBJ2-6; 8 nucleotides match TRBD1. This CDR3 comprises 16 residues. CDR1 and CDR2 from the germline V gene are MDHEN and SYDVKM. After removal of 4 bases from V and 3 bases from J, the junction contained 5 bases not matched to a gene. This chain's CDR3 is CASSSQGAGGANVLTF. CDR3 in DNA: TGTGCCAGCAGTTCCCAGGGGGCTGGTGGGGCCAACGTCCTGACTTTC. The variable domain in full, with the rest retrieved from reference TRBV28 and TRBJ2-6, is DVKVTQSSRYLVKRTGEKVFLECVQDMDHENMFWYRQDPGLGLRLIYFSYDVKMKEKGDIPEGYSVSREKKERFSLILESASTNQTSMYLCASSSQGAGGANVLTFGAGSRLTVL.

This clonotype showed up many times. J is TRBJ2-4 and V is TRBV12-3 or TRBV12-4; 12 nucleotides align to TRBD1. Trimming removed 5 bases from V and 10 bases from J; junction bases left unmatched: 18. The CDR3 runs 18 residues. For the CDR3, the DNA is TGTGCCAGCAGTGCCCGGGACAGGGGGCTAAATCCCCAACGGATTCAGTACTTC. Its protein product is CASSARDRGLNPQRIQYF.

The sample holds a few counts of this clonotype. The chain's CDR3 is CASRETGVPPLQFF. The CDR3 DNA reads TGTGCCAGCAGAGAGACAGGGGTCCCCCCCCTGCAGTTCTTC. The chain uses TRBV2 and TRBJ2-1; 8 bases fit TRBD1. The germline V gene has CDR1 SNHLY and CDR2 FYNNEI. Losses at the gene ends were 6 bases for V and 12 bases for J; bases not matched to a gene: 13. The CDR3 spans 14 residues. The complete variable domain, with remaining parts taken from reference TRBV2 and TRBJ2-1, reads EPEVTQTPSHQVTQMGQEVILRCVPISNHLYFYWYRQILGQKVEFLVSFYNNEISEKSEIFDDQFSVERPDGSNFTLKIRSTKLEDSAMYFCASRETGVPPLQFFGPGTRLTVL.

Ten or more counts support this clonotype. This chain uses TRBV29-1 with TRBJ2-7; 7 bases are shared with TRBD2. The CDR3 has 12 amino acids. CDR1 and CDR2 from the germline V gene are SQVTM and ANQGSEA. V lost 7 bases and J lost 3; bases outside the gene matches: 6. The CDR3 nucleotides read TGCAGCGCCCAGGGACTAAACTACGAGCAGTACTTC. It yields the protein CSAQGLNYEQYF.

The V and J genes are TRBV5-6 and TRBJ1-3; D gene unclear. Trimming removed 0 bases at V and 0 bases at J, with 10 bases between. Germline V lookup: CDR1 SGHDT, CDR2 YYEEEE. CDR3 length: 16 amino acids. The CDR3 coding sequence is TGTGCCAGCAGCTTGGGGGCCATTAACTCTGGAAACACCATATATTTT. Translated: CASSLGAINSGNTIYF.

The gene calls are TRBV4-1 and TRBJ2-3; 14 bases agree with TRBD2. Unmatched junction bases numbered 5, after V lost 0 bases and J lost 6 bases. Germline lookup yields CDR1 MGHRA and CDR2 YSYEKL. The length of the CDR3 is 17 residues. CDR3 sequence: CASSQDRGLAGVDTQYF. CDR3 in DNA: TGCGCCAGCAGCCAAGATCGGGGACTAGCGGGAGTTGATACGCAGTATTTT.

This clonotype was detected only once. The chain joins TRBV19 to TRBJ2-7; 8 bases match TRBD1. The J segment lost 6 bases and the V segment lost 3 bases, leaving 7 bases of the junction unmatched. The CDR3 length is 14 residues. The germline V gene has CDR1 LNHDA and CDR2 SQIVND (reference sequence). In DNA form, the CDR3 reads TGTGCCAGTAGTATGACAGGGGTGGGGGGCGAGCAGTACTTC. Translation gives CASSMTGVGGEQYF.

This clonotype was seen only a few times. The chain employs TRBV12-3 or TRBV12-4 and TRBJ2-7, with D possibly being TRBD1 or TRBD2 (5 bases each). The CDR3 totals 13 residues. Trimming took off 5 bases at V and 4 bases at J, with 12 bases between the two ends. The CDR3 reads CASSARDGYEQYF. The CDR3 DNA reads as TGTGCCAGCAGTGCCCGGGACGGTTACGAGCAGTACTTC.